The TCR beta chain under discussion was sequenced for a study of identical twins. Overall study findings and caveats: Its conclusions, products of cross-sectional statistical analysis, did not come from following the same donors. Within monozygotic twins, out-of-frame TCR alpha sharing was underestimated by the models. Beta out-of-frame sequences showed weaker excess sharing between twins.

This CDR3 is 14 amino acids long. Trimming took 5 bases from V and 7 from J, leaving 18 bases between them. CDR1 DFQATT and CDR2 SNEGSKA come from the germline V gene (reference sequence). Of note for this clonotype: Its cognate antigen is unknown.

TCRdb processed the 5' RACE reads anew with MiXCR; each CDR3 protein has one entry. The data hold 200,000 to 250,000 distinct CDR3 sequences, with around 8.1% observed a single time. These same records also appear under a second study, on yellow fever vaccine responses in identical twins.

This clonotype originated in a woman in her late teens or twenties in good health. V and J are TRBV20-1 and TRBJ2-1; possible D gene TRBD2, 7 bases. Sequencing was carried out using memory (CD45RO+) T cells sorted from blood. CDR3 protein: CSAPWQGRGNEQFF. The CDR3 DNA reads TGCAGTGCTCCCTGGCAGGGGAGGGGTAATGAGCAGTTCTTC.